These 8 T cell receptor beta chains were sequenced from one sample in a study of CD8 T cells in Susac syndrome. Roughly 0.5 to 1 ug RNA was reverse transcribed with random hexamers. A single record per CDR3 protein comes from TCRdb applying MiXCR to the immunoSEQ multiplex PCR reads. The table shows approximately 170,000 distinct CDR3 sequences, with approximately 94% occurring only once. The sequenced material came from CD4+ T cells from PBMCs. Source of these receptors: a human donor with multiple sclerosis.

The chain uses TRBV6-6 and TRBJ2-5; 8 positions match TRBD2. This CDR3 comprises 13 residues. The germline CDR1 and CDR2 sequences are MNHNY and SVGAGI (reference sequence). With V trimmed by 4 bases and J by 5 bases, 3 bases remained unmatched. The CDR3 protein is CASSFGTRETQYF. The CDR3, as DNA: TGTGCCAGCAGTTTCGGGACTAGGGAGACCCAGTACTTC.

This clonotype was seen only once. The chain is built from TRBV30 and TRBJ1-1, with TRBD1 as a possible D gene (5 bases). Trimming left V 1 base short and J 8 bases short, with 8 bases between. The CDR3 is made up of 11 amino acids. In germline, CDR1 is GTSNPN, CDR2 SVGIG (reference sequence). The CDR3 is CAWSGNREAFF. The DNA for the CDR3 is TGTGCCTGGAGTGGGAACAGGGAAGCTTTCTTT.

The rearrangement links TRBV19 to TRBJ1-4; D gene unclear. The CDR3 extends over 11 amino acids. The ends were cut back, 5 bases at V and 5 bases at J, with 3 bases in the middle. Per germline, CDR1 LNHDA and CDR2 SQIVND (reference sequence). The CDR3 DNA reads as TGTGCCAGTAGTCGGAATGAAAAACTGTTTTTT. Amino acids: CASSRNEKLFF.

The rearrangement uses TRBV7-7 and TRBJ2-1; weak D call: TRBD2 (6 bases). The CDR3 sequence is 15 residues long. Germline-derived CDR1 and CDR2 are SSHAT and FNYEAQ (reference sequence). With 1 base removed from V and 6 bases from J, the gap between germline ends came to 13 bases. The CDR3 sequence: CASSLGVSGGNEQFF. The CDR3 DNA follows: TGTGCCAGCAGCTTAGGGGTTAGCGGAGGCAATGAGCAGTTCTTC.

The CDR3: CSVAAGNTIYF. CDR3 in DNA: TGCAGCGTTGCAGCTGGAAACACCATATATTTT. This chain connects TRBV29-1 to TRBJ1-3; D gene ambiguous. CDR1 and CDR2 (germline): SQVTM, ANQGSEA. V dropped 4 bases and J dropped 2 bases, with 3 bases sitting between them. The CDR3 spans 11 residues.

The chain carries TRBV20-1 and TRBJ2-6, with a tentative D call TRBD1 (6 bases). Germline V lookup: CDR1 DFQATT, CDR2 SNEGSKA (reference sequence). Trimming shortened V by 5 bases and J by 2 bases, and 10 bases separated the two germline ends. CDR3 length equals 14 residues. The CDR3: CSAYQGTGANVLTF. The CDR3 nucleotides read TGCAGTGCTTACCAGGGGACTGGGGCCAACGTCCTGACTTTC.

The chain combines TRBV20-1 with TRBJ2-3; D ambiguous. Germline loops: CDR1 DFQATT, CDR2 SNEGSKA (reference sequence). V lost 0 bases and J 2 bases, leaving 9 bases between the germline ends. CDR3 size: 14 residues. CDR3 region: CSARDGGSTDTQYF. CDR3 coding DNA: TGCAGTGCTAGAGACGGCGGTTCCACAGATACGCAGTATTTT.

The genes are TRBV7-9 and TRBJ2-3; no clear D gene. The germline V and J ends were trimmed by 8 bases and 5 bases, with 11 bases remaining between them. Germline loops: CDR1 SEHNR, CDR2 FQNEAQ (reference sequence). This CDR3 has 12 amino acids. As DNA, the CDR3 is TGTGCCAGCGGAAGCTGGGGAGATACGCAGTATTTT. Translating gives CASGSWGDTQYF.